The 31 T cell receptor beta chains given below trace back to one sample, sequenced in a study of cytomegalovirus exposure and HLA in healthy donors (dated by TCRdb to 2016 to 2017). Library creation used the immunoSEQ multiplex PCR assay. For the multiplex PCR, a mixture combining 60 forward primers for TCR Vbeta segments and 13 reverse primers for TCR Jbeta segments was used. This immuneACCESS table, as held by TCRdb, lists in-frame sequences with V and J called but not all clones. Of the missing ones, under half trace to an unresolved V gene in checked studies; the others have no known cause. The sample table lists around 100,000 clones, 55% to 80% of them with a count of one. The ten biggest clones cover about 2.2% of the sample. Specimen: PBMCs. Receptor source: a young woman in good health and CMV-seronegative.

This clone turned up a few times. V usage is TRBV19 and J usage is TRBJ1-1, with D maybe TRBD1 (5 bases). Germline V gene lookup returns CDR1 LNHDA and CDR2 SQIVND (reference sequence). This CDR3 has 14 amino acids. The germline V and J ends were trimmed by 4 bases and 7 bases, with 16 bases remaining between them. The CDR3 DNA follows: TGTGCCAGTAGTAGTTATACAGGAAAGTATGAAGCTTTCTTT. Its protein is CASSSYTGKYEAFF.

This chain uses TRBV28 with TRBJ1-1; D is perhaps TRBD1 (6 bases). V dropped 2 bases and J dropped 5 bases, with 15 bases sitting between them. The CDR3 is 15 residues long. The germline V gene encodes CDR1 MDHEN and CDR2 SYDVKM. For the CDR3, the DNA is TGTGCCAGCAGTTTAGGGGCAGGGGACATTACTGAAGCTTTCTTT. As protein: CASSLGAGDITEAFF. Filled out from reference TRBV28 and TRBJ1-1, the complete variable domain reads DVKVTQSSRYLVKRTGEKVFLECVQDMDHENMFWYRQDPGLGLRLIYFSYDVKMKEKGDIPEGYSVSREKKERFSLILESASTNQTSMYLCASSLGAGDITEAFFGQGTRLTVV.

The CDR3 nucleotides read TGTGCCAGCAGGGGGGTCAGGGGGACAGGGTACGGCTACGAGCAGTACTTC. Translation: CASRGVRGTGYGYEQYF. The J gene is TRBJ2-7, the V gene TRBV2; 9 positions match TRBD1. The J segment lost 3 bases and the V segment lost 6 bases, leaving 15 bases of the junction unmatched. This CDR3 region has 17 residues. Germline V gene data show CDR1 as SNHLY and CDR2 as FYNNEI. The full variable domain, in which reference TRBV2 and TRBJ2-7 provide the parts outside the CDR3, is EPEVTQTPSHQVTQMGQEVILRCVPISNHLYFYWYRQILGQKVEFLVSFYNNEISEKSEIFDDQFSVERPDGSNFTLKIRSTKLEDSAMYFCASRGVRGTGYGYEQYFGPGTRLTVT.

This clone occurred once. The CDR3, as DNA: TGCGCCAGCTCCCAGGGACAGGGCGGTGAAAAACTGTTTTTT. Translation: CASSQGQGGEKLFF. The chain uses TRBV5-1 and TRBJ1-4; 9 positions agree with TRBD1. V was clipped by 7 bases and J by 7 bases; unmatched bases: 8. Germline V lookup: CDR1 SGHRS, CDR2 YFSETQ. This CDR3 region has 14 residues.

The rearrangement uses TRBV28 and TRBJ1-4; 7 nucleotides align to TRBD1. The CDR3 loop spans 13 amino acids. V was pared by 6 bases and J by 5 bases, with 3 bases of the junction left unmatched. Looked up from germline, CDR1 is MDHEN and CDR2 is SYDVKM. Here the CDR3 DNA reads TGTGCCAGCAGGGAACAGGGGAATGAAAAACTGTTTTTT. Translated, it gives CASREQGNEKLFF.

This chain links TRBV18 with TRBJ2-7; perhaps TRBD2 as D (5 bases). This CDR3 spans 15 amino acids. Germline CDR1 is KGHSH and CDR2 is LQKENI. The V and J ends lost 1 base and 7 bases respectively, with 17 bases between them. The CDR3 reads CASSPRETPLGEQYF. The CDR3 DNA sequence: TGTGCCAGCTCACCACGGGAGACACCCCTGGGAGAGCAGTACTTC.

This chain links TRBV9 with TRBJ1-3; 7 bases agree with TRBD1. J was trimmed by 0 bases and V by 3 bases; bases with no gene match: 3. CDR3 length: 15 residues. The germline CDR1 and CDR2 sequences are SGDLS and YYNGEE. CDR3 DNA sequence: TGTGCCAGCAGCGATGACAGGGCCTCTGGAAACACCATATATTTT. It specifies CASSDDRASGNTIYF.

Concerning this clone itself: The sample carries other DNA sequences with the same CDR3. The chain carries TRBV28 and TRBJ2-7; 9 bases match TRBD1. The CDR3 consists of 15 residues. The junction had 5 bases not matched to a gene; V was cut back by 5 bases and J by 0 bases. CDR1 and CDR2 from the germline V gene are MDHEN and SYDVKM. The DNA of the CDR3 is TGTGCCAGCAGTCCCAGGGGACAGGGCTCCTACGAGCAGTACTTC. Amino acid sequence: CASSPRGQGSYEQYF.

V gene TRBV9 combines with J gene TRBJ2-7; maybe TRBD1 (6 bases). The CDR3 is 15 residues long. The germline V and J ends were trimmed by 0 bases and 0 bases, with 10 bases remaining between them. CDR1 and CDR2 (germline): SGDLS, YYNGEE. The CDR3 spells CASSVALGASYEQYF. The CDR3 DNA sequence: TGTGCCAGCAGCGTAGCTCTGGGGGCCTCCTACGAGCAGTACTTC.

The chain is built from TRBV6-6 and TRBJ2-1; weak D call: TRBD2 (6 bases). Germline lookup yields CDR1 MNHNY and CDR2 SVGAGI (reference sequence). The V end lost 6 bases, the J end lost 0 bases, and 12 bases lay between the germline ends. The CDR3 covers 15 residues. The CDR3 spells CASSIADPSYNEQFF. In DNA form, the CDR3 reads TGTGCCAGCAGCATAGCGGACCCCTCCTACAATGAGCAGTTCTTC.

V gene TRBV6-1 combines with J gene TRBJ1-3; weak D call: TRBD1 (6 bases). V lost 4 bases to trimming and J lost 3 bases, with 10 bases between them. Germline V CDR1 and CDR2: MNHNS, SASEGT. The CDR3 totals 14 residues. This chain's CDR3 is CASSGRDIGNTIYF. The DNA of the CDR3 is TGTGCCAGCAGTGGCCGGGACATTGGAAACACCATATATTTT.

The CDR3 region has the DNA TGTGCCACCTCCCAGGATGCCAATCAGCCCCAGCATTTT. Amino acid sequence: CATSQDANQPQHF. The chain has TRBV7-3 and TRBJ1-5, with D unresolved. Deletions cut 10 bases from V and 3 bases from J, with 13 bases between. The CDR3 sequence is 13 residues long. The germline CDR1 and CDR2 sequences are SGHTA and FQGTGA.

The chain joins TRBV6-5 to TRBJ1-1; tentative D call: TRBD1 (5 bases). Germline CDR1 and CDR2: MNHEY and SVGAGI. Trimming left V 3 bases short and J 5 bases short, with 10 bases between. CDR3 size: 13 residues. In nucleotides, the CDR3 is TGTGCCAGCAGTTATTGGAGGGGTACTGAAGCTTTCTTT. Its protein product is CASSYWRGTEAFF.

V gene TRBV15 combines with J gene TRBJ1-1; no definite D call. This CDR3 comprises 14 residues. CDR1 is LNHNV, CDR2 YYDKDF, per germline (reference sequence). The V gene lost 6 bases and the J gene lost 3 bases, with 14 bases spanning the gap. The CDR3, as DNA: TGTGCCACCAGTCCCCCCGGGTTCGACACTGAAGCTTTCTTT. Residues: CATSPPGFDTEAFF.

The chain carries TRBV5-1 and TRBJ2-3; 11 nucleotides match TRBD2. V trimming: 5 bases; J trimming: 3 bases; junction bases outside the gene matches: 2. Germline CDR1 reads SGHRS; CDR2 reads YFSETQ. The CDR3 runs to 14 residues. CDR3 nucleotide sequence: TGCGCCAGCAGGACTAGCGGGACAACAGATACGCAGTATTTT. Translating gives CASRTSGTTDTQYF.

This sequence joins TRBV9 and TRBJ2-5; 12 positions match TRBD1. J lost 4 bases, V lost 4 bases, and 8 bases had no gene match. Germline V gene data show CDR1 as SGDLS and CDR2 as YYNGEE. The CDR3 has 16 amino acids. The CDR3 region is CASSPGTGGIGETQYF. For the CDR3, the DNA is TGTGCCAGCAGCCCCGGGACAGGGGGCATAGGAGAGACCCAGTACTTC.

Here the CDR3 DNA reads TGTGCCAGTAGTCCACAGGGATTTGGGTACAACACTGAAGCTTTCTTT. Its protein product is CASSPQGFGYNTEAFF. The chain is built from TRBV19 and TRBJ1-1, with D possibly TRBD1 on 6 matching bases. Trimming took 5 bases from V and 2 from J, leaving 18 bases between them. The germline V gene has CDR1 LNHDA and CDR2 SQIVND (reference sequence). The CDR3 runs 16 residues.

The chain joins TRBV5-5 to TRBJ2-1; D not certain. The V gene lost 1 base and the J gene lost 1 base, with 9 bases spanning the gap. Germline V gene sequence: CDR1 SGHKS, CDR2 YYEKEE (reference sequence). CDR3 length equals 15 residues. Written as DNA, the CDR3 is TGTGCCAGCAGCTTGATTAGCTTGTCCTACAATGAGCAGTTCTTC. Residues: CASSLISLSYNEQFF.

In the case of this clone: This sample includes further DNA sequences coding for the same CDR3. This sequence joins TRBV28 and TRBJ1-2; TRBD1 matches 8 bases. Germline V gene lookup returns CDR1 MDHEN and CDR2 SYDVKM. The ends lost 4 bases at V and 4 bases at J; junction bases unmatched: 2. The CDR3 is 13 residues long. The CDR3 region is CASSSQGVYGYTF. The CDR3 region has the DNA TGTGCCAGCAGTTCACAGGGGGTCTATGGCTACACCTTC.

The chain has TRBV5-6 and TRBJ1-2; TRBD1 is a possible D gene (6 bases). Germline V lookup: CDR1 SGHDT, CDR2 YYEEEE. The CDR3 contains 16 residues. Trimming stripped 6 bases from V and 4 bases from J, with 22 bases between. The CDR3 DNA reads TGTGCCAGCATGGTGGGACACCTATCCAGGAGCTATGGCTACACCTTC. It is translated as CASMVGHLSRSYGYTF.

V is TRBV5-4 and J is TRBJ2-3, with 9 bases that match TRBD2. The CDR3 spans 16 residues. The V and J ends lost 0 bases and 2 bases, in that order; junction bases with no gene match: 4. Germline V CDR1 and CDR2: SGHNT, YYREEE (reference sequence). The CDR3 region is CASSLVSGRNTDTQYF. CDR3 coding DNA: TGTGCCAGCAGCTTGGTGAGCGGGAGGAACACAGATACGCAGTATTTT.

CDR3 nucleotides: TGCGCCAGCAGCCCAGATACAACTAATGAAAAACTGTTTTTT. It encodes CASSPDTTNEKLFF. The rearrangement uses TRBV5-1 and TRBJ1-4; the D is unclear. Germline-derived CDR1 and CDR2 are SGHRS and YFSETQ. The CDR3 runs 14 residues. V was clipped by 4 bases and J by 0 bases, with 7 bases between them.

This chain joins TRBV18 and TRBJ1-4; TRBD1 might be the D (6 bases). V was cut by 3 bases and J by 8 bases, with 16 bases left in between. The CDR3 has 15 residues. Germline V gene lookup returns CDR1 KGHSH and CDR2 LQKENI. The CDR3 loop is CASSPRDTIGEKLFF. The CDR3 DNA follows: TGTGCCAGCTCACCGAGGGACACTATAGGGGAAAAACTGTTTTTT. Drawing the rest from reference TRBV18 and TRBJ1-4, the complete variable domain is NAGVMQNPRHLVRRRGQEARLRCSPMKGHSHVYWYRQLPEEGLKFMVYLQKENIIDESGMPKERFSAEFPKEGPSILRIQQVVRGDSAAYFCASSPRDTIGEKLFFGSGTQLSVL.

The V gene is TRBV5-5, the J gene TRBJ1-4; possibly TRBD1 for D (5 bases). V was cut by 2 bases and J by 5 bases, with 10 bases left in between. Germline lookup yields CDR1 SGHKS and CDR2 YYEKEE (reference sequence). The CDR3 consists of 14 residues. CDR3 sequence (DNA): TGTGCCAGCAGCTTTGACCCAGGGAATGAAAAACTGTTTTTT. This codes for CASSFDPGNEKLFF.

The rearrangement uses TRBV4-1 and TRBJ2-1, with a possible D match to TRBD2 (5 bases). This CDR3 region has 16 residues. V lost 1 base to trimming and J lost 6 bases, with 16 bases between them. Germline values: CDR1 MGHRA, CDR2 YSYEKL. This CDR3 reads CASSQGWAGPTNEQFF. The CDR3 region has the DNA TGCGCCAGCAGCCAAGGTTGGGCGGGTCCCACCAATGAGCAGTTCTTC.

V gene TRBV7-3 combines with J gene TRBJ1-1; D unclear. Germline CDR1 SGHTA, CDR2 FQGTGA. Trimming took off 5 bases at V and 1 base at J, with 14 bases between the two ends. The CDR3 consists of 15 residues. CDR3: CASSPGGFANTEAFF. The DNA for the CDR3 is TGTGCCAGCAGCCCAGGCGGGTTCGCGAACACTGAAGCTTTCTTT.

The chain is built from TRBV6-1 and TRBJ2-1; D not resolved. CDR1 and CDR2 from the germline V gene are MNHNS and SASEGT. The CDR3 sequence is 14 residues long. Trimming shortened V by 7 bases and J by 3 bases, and 13 bases separated the two germline ends. CDR3 loop: CASNVDPSYNEQFF. CDR3 nucleotide sequence: TGTGCCAGCAACGTTGATCCTAGCTACAATGAGCAGTTCTTC.

This clone came up a few times. The chain carries TRBV7-9 and TRBJ2-1; TRBD2 agrees at 7 bases. The V gene end was trimmed by 3 bases and the J gene end by 12 bases; junction bases not matched to a gene: 14. The CDR3 runs to 15 residues. Germline V gives CDR1 SEHNR, CDR2 FQNEAQ (reference sequence). CDR3 sequence (DNA): TGTGCCAGCAGCTTTATCAGCGGGAACCTACCGTGGCAGTTCTTC. Its protein product is CASSFISGNLPWQFF.

This clone was observed a few times. The V gene is TRBV5-4, the J gene TRBJ2-1, with 14 bases matching TRBD2. Germline trimming cut 4 bases from V and 8 bases from J; bases unmatched to any gene: 8. Germline assignment: CDR1 SGHNT and CDR2 YYREEE (reference sequence). The CDR3 has 16 residues. DNA for the CDR3: TGTGCCAGCAGCCAAGAAGGACTAGCGGGAGGTGATGAGCAGTTCTTC. As protein: CASSQEGLAGGDEQFF.

The V and J genes are TRBV29-1 and TRBJ2-2; 9 nucleotides agree with TRBD1. V lost 6 bases, J lost 6 bases, and 8 bases stayed unmatched. The CDR3 has 14 residues. Germline V lookup: CDR1 SQVTM, CDR2 ANQGSEA. In nucleotides, the CDR3 is TGCAGCGTCAGACAGGGGGTAACAGCCGGGGAGCTGTTTTTT. It specifies CSVRQGVTAGELFF.

J is TRBJ1-5 and V is TRBV4-3; a weak D match, TRBD1 (5 bases). This CDR3 contains 14 residues. The V gene's germline CDR1 is LGHNA and CDR2 YSLEER. V dropped 5 bases and J dropped 1 base, with 9 bases sitting between them. This CDR3 is CASSADRSNQPQHF. Here the CDR3 DNA reads TGCGCCAGCAGCGCAGACAGAAGCAATCAGCCCCAGCATTTT.